The next 31 T cell receptor beta chains were all read from a single sample in a study of T cell responses to AZD1222 COVID-19 vaccine. Method: immunoSEQ multiplex PCR; TCRdb's copy keeps in-frame clones and lacks some. The sample has 120,000 to 150,000 clones; 89% are singletons. Here the sequenced sample was peripheral blood, taken 28 days after the second AZD1222 dose. Receptors were obtained from an adult who received the AZD1222 COVID-19 vaccine.

This chain links TRBV11-3 with TRBJ1-1; D gene unclear. Between the trimmed V and J ends, which lost 4 bases and 3 bases, there was a span of 15 bases. This CDR3 has 15 residues. The V gene's germline CDR1 is SGHNT and CDR2 YENEEA. CDR3 residues: CASSSEGGRDTEAFF. CDR3 DNA sequence: TGTGCCAGCAGCTCCGAAGGAGGACGCGACACTGAAGCTTTCTTT.

This rearrangement joins TRBV30 to TRBJ1-5, with a weak D call TRBD1 (5 bases). The germline V gene has CDR1 GTSNPN and CDR2 SVGIG (reference sequence). Trimming took 2 bases from V and 3 from J, leaving 11 bases between them. There are 14 residues in the CDR3. The CDR3 sequence is CAWSWGGYNQPQHF. The CDR3 coding sequence is TGTGCCTGGAGTTGGGGGGGATACAATCAGCCCCAGCATTTT.

The gene calls are TRBV4-2 and TRBJ2-1; 9 nucleotides agree with TRBD1. V trimming: 3 bases; J trimming: 4 bases; junction bases outside the gene matches: 4. The CDR3 covers 15 residues. Germline V gene data show CDR1 as LGHNA and CDR2 as YNFKEQ. CDR3 residues: CASSHRQGGYNEQFF. CDR3 in DNA: TGTGCCAGCAGCCACAGACAGGGGGGGTACAATGAGCAGTTCTTC.

The V call is TRBV27, the J call TRBJ2-7; the D call may be TRBD1 or TRBD2 (6 bases each). Germline values: CDR1 MNHEY, CDR2 SMNVEV (reference sequence). The CDR3 totals 13 residues. The ends were cut back, 3 bases at V and 6 bases at J, with 12 bases in the middle. The CDR3 region has the DNA TGTGCCAGCAGTTTTTGGGGGGCGGGCGAGCAGTACTTC. This sequence encodes CASSFWGAGEQYF.

This clone has only a few counts. This chain links TRBV2 with TRBJ1-2, with 8 positions matching TRBD1. CDR1 and CDR2 from the germline V gene are SNHLY and FYNNEI. There are 15 residues in the CDR3. Unmatched junction bases numbered 8, after V lost 7 bases and J lost 1 base. The CDR3 protein is CASILQQGVNYGYTF. The CDR3 DNA follows: TGTGCCAGCATCTTACAACAGGGGGTTAACTATGGCTACACCTTC.

The CDR3 sequence: CASSFEQSLNQPQHF. The CDR3 coding sequence is TGTGCCAGCAGCTTTGAACAGAGCCTCAATCAGCCCCAGCATTTT. This chain uses TRBV7-8 with TRBJ1-5; D unclear. Germline CDR1 and CDR2: SGHVS and FQNEAQ. This CDR3 contains 15 residues. Deletions cut 3 bases from V and 3 bases from J, with 12 bases between.

The CDR3, as DNA: TGCGCCAGCAGCGGTACAGGGGGGCAGCGGACACACGACACCGGGGAGCTGTTTTTT. Residues: CASSGTGGQRTHDTGELFF. The chain has TRBV5-1 and TRBJ2-2, with 8 bases identical to TRBD1. The germline gives CDR1 SGHRS, CDR2 YFSETQ. This CDR3 spans 19 amino acids. After removal of 4 bases from V and 3 bases from J, the junction contained 17 bases not matched to a gene.

The chain recombines TRBV9 with TRBJ2-3; 11 bases line up with TRBD2. The CDR3 loop spans 20 amino acids. The germline CDR1 and CDR2 sequences are SGDLS and YYNGEE. The junction had 17 bases not matched to a gene; V was cut back by 3 bases and J by 2 bases. CDR3 DNA sequence: TGTGCCAGCAGCGAGGCGGACAGGGCCGGGACTAGCGGACACACAGATACGCAGTATTTT. Its translation is CASSEADRAGTSGHTDTQYF. Based on the CDR3 plus reference TRBV9 and TRBJ2-3, the full variable domain is DSGVTQTPKHLITATGQRVTLRCSPRSGDLSVYWYQQSLDQGLQFLIQYYNGEERAKGNILERFSAQQFPDLHSELNLSSLELGDSALYFCASSEADRAGTSGHTDTQYFGPGTRLTVL.

This clone was observed once. DNA of the CDR3: TGTGCCAGCAGCCCCGGACAGGGTCACTATGGCTACACCTTC. Amino acid sequence: CASSPGQGHYGYTF. The V gene is TRBV2, the J gene TRBJ1-2; 8 positions agree with TRBD1. The germline gives CDR1 SNHLY, CDR2 FYNNEI. The CDR3 runs to 14 residues. V shed 6 bases and J 3 bases; nucleotides not matched to a gene: 6.

The chain employs TRBV30 and TRBJ2-1; tentative D call: TRBD2 (5 bases). This CDR3 is 17 amino acids long. Germline CDR1 is GTSNPN and CDR2 is SVGIG (reference sequence). Trimming stripped 0 bases from V and 1 base from J, with 16 bases between. The CDR3 here is CAWSVLTGMASYNEQFF. The CDR3 region has the DNA TGTGCCTGGAGTGTATTGACGGGAATGGCGTCCTACAATGAGCAGTTCTTC.

This clone was seen a handful of times. Additional DNA sequences in this sample encode the identical CDR3. The rearrangement joins TRBV4-1 to TRBJ1-1; D gene uncertain. Germline loops: CDR1 MGHRA, CDR2 YSYEKL. Trimming left V 3 bases short and J 0 bases short, with 8 bases between. This CDR3 comprises 14 residues. In DNA, the CDR3 is TGCGCCAGCAGCCAGGAGGGTCTGAACACTGAAGCTTTCTTT. Translating it yields CASSQEGLNTEAFF.

The chain recombines TRBV7-3 with TRBJ2-1, with 7 bases that match TRBD1. The germline V gene encodes CDR1 SGHTA and CDR2 FQGTGA. This CDR3 has 15 amino acids. V shed 5 bases and J 4 bases; nucleotides not matched to a gene: 8. The CDR3 DNA reads as TGTGCCAGCAGCCGGGACAGAGATGAGTACAATGAGCAGTTCTTC. Translation: CASSRDRDEYNEQFF.

Here the CDR3 reads CACGTGEYEQYF. The DNA for the CDR3 is TGTGCCTGCGGGACAGGGGAATACGAGCAGTACTTC. The chain recombines TRBV30 with TRBJ2-7; 10 bases match TRBD1. The junction had 3 bases not matched to a gene; V was cut back by 6 bases and J by 4 bases. The CDR3 totals 12 residues. Germline V CDR1 and CDR2: GTSNPN, SVGIG (reference sequence).

The V call is TRBV6-5, the J call TRBJ2-1; D uncertain. The CDR3 is 14 residues long. Germline V CDR1 and CDR2: MNHEY, SVGAGI. The germline V and J ends were trimmed by 3 bases and 5 bases, with 11 bases remaining between them. DNA of the CDR3: TGTGCCAGCAGTTATGGCCACTTGAACAATGAGCAGTTCTTC. Translated, it gives CASSYGHLNNEQFF.

The chain links TRBV18 to TRBJ2-3; D tentatively reads TRBD1 or TRBD2 (6 bases each). From germline, CDR1 is KGHSH and CDR2 LQKENI. This CDR3 is 15 amino acids long. V lost 3 bases, J lost 5 bases, and 15 bases lay in between. CDR3 region: CASSPLNGGGDTQYF. The CDR3 bases are TGTGCCAGCTCACCTCTCAACGGAGGGGGAGATACGCAGTATTTT.

This clone was seen a single time. The chain is built from TRBV4-3 and TRBJ1-1; D is possibly TRBD1 (6 bases). Germline assignment: CDR1 LGHNA and CDR2 YSLEER. The CDR3 covers 17 residues. V was pared by 0 bases and J by 1 base, with 15 bases between. The CDR3 sequence: CASSQDRFGQWNTEAFF. The CDR3 DNA is TGCGCCAGCAGCCAAGATAGGTTCGGACAGTGGAACACTGAAGCTTTCTTT.

CDR3 nucleotides: TGCGCCAGCAGCTTGGATCGGGCAGCGAACACTGAAGCTTTCTTT. As protein: CASSLDRAANTEAFF. The chain has TRBV5-1 and TRBJ1-1; D is unclear. The V end lost 0 bases, the J end lost 1 base, and 10 bases lay between the germline ends. Germline CDR1 SGHRS, CDR2 YFSETQ. The CDR3 spans 15 residues.

V is TRBV4-3 and J is TRBJ1-2; D unclear. The CDR3 runs 17 residues. The ends were cut back, 0 bases at V and 4 bases at J, with 18 bases in the middle. CDR1 is LGHNA, CDR2 YSLEER, per germline. CDR3 sequence (DNA): TGCGCCAGCAGCCAAGAGGATCCTACGGCTCCTATCTATGGCTACACCTTC. Translating it yields CASSQEDPTAPIYGYTF.

This sequence joins TRBV6-5 and TRBJ1-3, with TRBD1 identical over 12 bases. V lost 6 bases and J lost 4; bases outside the gene matches: 1. CDR1 and CDR2 from the germline V gene are MNHEY and SVGAGI. This CDR3 has 14 amino acids. DNA of the CDR3: TGTGCCAGCAGGGGACAGGGGGCGGGAAACACCATATATTTT. It specifies CASRGQGAGNTIYF.

The chain uses TRBV7-3 and TRBJ2-1, with 8 bases aligning to TRBD2. The V and J ends lost 2 bases and 8 bases, in that order; junction bases with no gene match: 8. The CDR3 spans 15 residues. CDR1 SGHTA and CDR2 FQGTGA come from the germline V gene. The CDR3 DNA reads TGTGCCAGCAGCTTATCCAGCGGGAGTTTCCATGAGCAGTTCTTC. It encodes CASSLSSGSFHEQFF.

V usage is TRBV5-6 and J usage is TRBJ1-2; D uncertain. The ends were cut back, 0 bases at V and 0 bases at J, with 9 bases in the middle. This CDR3 is 15 amino acids long. Germline CDR1 and CDR2: SGHDT and YYEEEE. Here the CDR3 reads CASSLGSRTNYGYTF. CDR3 in DNA: TGTGCCAGCAGCTTGGGGAGCAGAACTAACTATGGCTACACCTTC.

V and J are TRBV2 and TRBJ1-2, with unresolved D. Trimming shortened V by 1 base and J by 1 base, and 4 bases separated the two germline ends. The germline gives CDR1 SNHLY, CDR2 FYNNEI. The CDR3 totals 13 residues. The CDR3 is CASSEGFNYGYTF. The CDR3 DNA reads TGTGCCAGCAGTGAAGGGTTTAACTATGGCTACACCTTC.

The V call is TRBV7-2, the J call TRBJ2-1; 11 bases map to TRBD1. This CDR3 is built from 15 residues. Germline lookup yields CDR1 SGHTA and CDR2 FQGNSA. V lost 8 bases to trimming and J lost 7 bases; unmatched junction nucleotides: 10. CDR3 sequence (DNA): TGTGCCAGCCTTTTGGGACAGGGGGGTGGGAATGAGCAGTTCTTC. Its translation: CASLLGQGGGNEQFF.

The gene calls are TRBV7-3 and TRBJ1-1; D call uncertain. Germline lookup yields CDR1 SGHTA and CDR2 FQGTGA. Trimming removed 2 bases at V and 1 base at J, with 5 bases between. CDR3 length: 13 amino acids. CDR3 nucleotide sequence: TGTGCCAGCAGCTTATGGGAGAACACTGAAGCTTTCTTT. Translated: CASSLWENTEAFF.

The V and J genes are TRBV18 and TRBJ1-1; D is ambiguous. This CDR3 has 13 amino acids. The V gene's germline CDR1 is KGHSH and CDR2 LQKENI. V lost 1 base, J lost 1 base, and 4 bases lay in between. The CDR3 spells CASSPHKNTEAFF. In DNA, the CDR3 is TGTGCCAGCTCACCACACAAGAACACTGAAGCTTTCTTT.

V is TRBV7-9 and J is TRBJ1-3; D is ambiguous. V was cut by 4 bases and J by 0 bases, with 13 bases left in between. The germline V gene encodes CDR1 SEHNR and CDR2 FQNEAQ (reference sequence). The CDR3 is made up of 16 amino acids. This CDR3 reads CASSSSRTDSGNTIYF. CDR3 nucleotides: TGTGCCAGCAGCTCAAGCCGGACGGACTCTGGAAACACCATATATTTT.

The chain employs TRBV6-5 and TRBJ2-1; 10 bases match TRBD2. With V trimmed by 8 bases and J by 8 bases, 9 bases remained unmatched. CDR3 length: 14 amino acids. Per germline, CDR1 MNHEY and CDR2 SVGAGI. The CDR3 protein is CASWSFLAGDEQFF. The CDR3 coding sequence is TGTGCCAGCTGGTCGTTCCTAGCGGGAGATGAGCAGTTCTTC.

The chain carries TRBV11-3 and TRBJ2-7, with 7 bases aligning to TRBD2. V lost 0 bases to trimming and J lost 2 bases; unmatched junction nucleotides: 13. CDR3 length equals 18 residues. Germline CDR1 reads SGHNT; CDR2 reads YENEEA. CDR3 protein: CASSLEEGAGPPTYEQYF. The CDR3 nucleotides are TGTGCCAGCAGCTTAGAAGAGGGAGCGGGACCCCCCACCTACGAGCAGTACTTC.

This clone was detected once. The chain has TRBV5-8 and TRBJ1-2, with D perhaps TRBD1 (5 bases). V was trimmed by 1 base and J by 4 bases, leaving 23 bases between them. Germline CDR1 SGHTS, CDR2 YDEGEE. The CDR3 is made up of 18 amino acids. This CDR3 reads CASSLTWGDSFAVYGYTF. DNA for the CDR3: TGTGCCAGCAGCTTGACCTGGGGAGACAGTTTTGCGGTCTATGGCTACACCTTC.

This chain joins TRBV5-8 and TRBJ2-1, with D possibly matching TRBD1 (5 bases). Germline V CDR1 and CDR2: SGHTS, YDEGEE. The CDR3 extends over 12 amino acids. V lost 4 bases and J 9 bases, leaving 11 bases between the germline ends. Written as DNA, the CDR3 is TGTGCCAGCAGCCGACAGTCGGGTGAGCAGTTCTTC. This codes for CASSRQSGEQFF.

This rearrangement joins TRBV4-1 to TRBJ1-1; D call uncertain. The length of the CDR3 is 15 residues. The V gene lost 0 bases and the J gene lost 0 bases, with 8 bases spanning the gap. Per the germline V gene, CDR1 is MGHRA and CDR2 is YSYEKL. In DNA, the CDR3 is TGCGCCAGCAGCCAAGATGAGGGATTGAACACTGAAGCTTTCTTT. It codes for CASSQDEGLNTEAFF.